Sequencing of this T cell receptor (beta chain) was carried out in a study of blood T cell repertoires in COVID-19. Trimming stripped 2 bases from V and 2 bases from J, with 13 bases between. CDR1 SGHVT and CDR2 SQSDAQ come from the germline V gene. There are 15 residues in the CDR3. This clone has a single count. TCRdb's copy holds only in-frame clones and misses some; the assay was immunoSEQ multiplex PCR. The data hold fewer than 150,000 clones, with approximately 85% observed a single time. The sample taken for sequencing was peripheral blood. This receptor was taken from a human donor in a cohort sampled during active COVID-19. The V and J genes are TRBV7-4 and TRBJ2-7; the D gene is possibly TRBD2 (6 bases). The CDR3 DNA follows: TGTGCCAGCAGCTTAAGGCGGAGGGACCCCTACGAGCAGTACGTC. The encoded protein is CASSLRRRDPYEQYV.